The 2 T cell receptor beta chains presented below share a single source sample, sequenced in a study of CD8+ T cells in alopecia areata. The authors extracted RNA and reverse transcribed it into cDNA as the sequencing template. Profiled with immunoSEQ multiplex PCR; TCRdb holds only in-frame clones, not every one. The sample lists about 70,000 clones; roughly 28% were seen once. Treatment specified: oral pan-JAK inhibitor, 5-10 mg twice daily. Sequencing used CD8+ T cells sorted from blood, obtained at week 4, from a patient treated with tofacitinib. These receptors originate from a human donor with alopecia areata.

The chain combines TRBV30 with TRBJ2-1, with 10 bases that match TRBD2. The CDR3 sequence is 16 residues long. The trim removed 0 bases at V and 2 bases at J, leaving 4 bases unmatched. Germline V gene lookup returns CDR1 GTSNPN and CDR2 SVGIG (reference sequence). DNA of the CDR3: TGTGCCTGGAGTGTACTAGCGGGACCGACCTACAATGAGCAGTTCTTC. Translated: CAWSVLAGPTYNEQFF.

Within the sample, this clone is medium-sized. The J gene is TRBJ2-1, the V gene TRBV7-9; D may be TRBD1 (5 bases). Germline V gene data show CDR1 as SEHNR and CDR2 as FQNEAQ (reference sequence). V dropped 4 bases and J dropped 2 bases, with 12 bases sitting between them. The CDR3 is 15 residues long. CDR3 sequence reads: CASSSQTETYNEQFF. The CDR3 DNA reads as TGTGCCAGCAGCTCCCAGACAGAAACCTACAATGAGCAGTTCTTC.